The entry that follows covers one TCR beta chain sequence. TCRdb keeps only in-frame clones here, not all; method: immunoSEQ multiplex PCR. Of about 150,000 clones in the sample, 90% to 95% are singletons; the top ten hold 5.8%. Trimming removed 0 bases from V and 4 bases from J; junction bases left unmatched: 1. This CDR3 comprises 15 residues. Germline V gene data show CDR1 as LGHNA and CDR2 as YNFKEQ. This sample is part of a study of control samples from healthy donors and cancer patients. The J gene is TRBJ2-5, the V gene TRBV4-2, with TRBD2 matching 11 bases. The receptor's source is a man aged 18 to 29 in good health. The sample was blood. CDR3 residues: CASSQDGLAGETQYF. The CDR3 DNA follows: TGTGCCAGCAGCCAAGATGGACTAGCGGGAGAGACCCAGTACTTC.